A single sample is the source of the 22 T cell receptor beta chains below, sequenced in a study of blood T cell repertoires in COVID-19. Assay: immunoSEQ multiplex PCR; the TCRdb copy retains only in-frame clones and omits some. The data hold hundreds of thousands of clones, with approximately 87% observed a single time. The sample was peripheral blood. Receptor source: a woman between 50 and 59 years old with COVID-19, enrolled during active disease.

The chain combines TRBV6-2 or TRBV6-3 with TRBJ2-3, with TRBD2 matching 10 bases. The CDR3 has 15 amino acids. V lost 3 bases and J lost 7; bases outside the gene matches: 7. Germline CDR1 and CDR2: MNHEY and SVGEGT. The CDR3 DNA reads TGTGCCAGCAGTTATTCAGCGGGAGGGGGGAATACGCAGTATTTT. Translation: CASSYSAGGGNTQYF.

This clone has a handful of counts. The chain links TRBV5-4 to TRBJ2-7, with 9 bases that match TRBD1. Germline-derived CDR1 and CDR2 are SGHNT and YYREEE (reference sequence). Unmatched junction bases numbered 2, after V lost 1 base and J lost 0 bases. The CDR3 consists of 15 residues. The CDR3 DNA sequence: TGTGCCAGCAGCTTGTTGGGACAGGGCTCCTACGAGCAGTACTTC. Its protein product is CASSLLGQGSYEQYF.

The chain recombines TRBV5-1 with TRBJ2-3; 7 bases map to TRBD2. This CDR3 has 14 amino acids. Germline lookup yields CDR1 SGHRS and CDR2 YFSETQ. The trim removed 5 bases at V and 5 bases at J, leaving 8 bases unmatched. The CDR3 nucleotides are TGCGCCAGCAGTAACCCCTCGGGGGGAGATACGCAGTATTTT. Protein sequence: CASSNPSGGDTQYF.

The V and J genes are TRBV19 and TRBJ1-3, with TRBD1 identical over 8 bases. CDR1 is LNHDA and CDR2 is SQIVND in the germline V gene (reference sequence). The CDR3 consists of 14 residues. Trimming removed 7 bases from V and 2 bases from J; junction bases left unmatched: 4. Here the CDR3 DNA reads TGTGCCAGTACCCCGGGACAGGCTGGAAACACCATATATTTT. Its protein product is CASTPGQAGNTIYF.

This chain links TRBV9 with TRBJ1-1, with no clear D. V gave up 5 bases and J gave up 5 bases, with 19 bases separating them. The CDR3 consists of 15 residues. Germline CDR1 SGDLS, CDR2 YYNGEE. The CDR3 protein is CASSSSGGFGTEAFF. The CDR3 region has the DNA TGTGCCAGCAGTTCAAGCGGAGGCTTTGGAACTGAAGCTTTCTTT.

The chain is built from TRBV7-2 and TRBJ2-7, with D possibly being TRBD1 (6 bases). Per germline, CDR1 SGHTA and CDR2 FQGNSA. Trimming stripped 5 bases from V and 9 bases from J, with 11 bases between. The CDR3 totals 11 residues. Here the CDR3 reads CASSPGQWQYF. In DNA, the CDR3 is TGTGCCAGCAGCCCTGGACAGTGGCAGTACTTC.

The V and J genes are TRBV18 and TRBJ1-1; 7 nucleotides align to TRBD1. The junction had 9 bases not matched to a gene; V was cut back by 6 bases and J by 8 bases. This CDR3 is built from 13 residues. Germline loops: CDR1 KGHSH, CDR2 LQKENI. CDR3 in DNA: TGTGCCAGCTCCCCCTCCGGGACAGTAGAAGCTTTCTTT. Translating it yields CASSPSGTVEAFF.

This rearrangement joins TRBV5-5 to TRBJ2-3, with a possible D match to TRBD2 (5 bases). V lost 3 bases to trimming and J lost 2 bases, with 13 bases between them. The CDR3 is 15 residues long. Germline assignment: CDR1 SGHKS and CDR2 YYEKEE (reference sequence). CDR3 bases: TGTGCCAGCAGCTCCCGTCCGGGGTACACAGATACGCAGTATTTT. Translation gives CASSSRPGYTDTQYF.

The chain employs TRBV15 and TRBJ2-1; a weak D match, TRBD2 (6 bases). CDR1 is LNHNV and CDR2 is YYDKDF in the germline V gene (reference sequence). V lost 1 base to trimming and J lost 8 bases, with 12 bases between them. The CDR3 totals 14 residues. The CDR3 loop is CATSRVASVDEQFF. In nucleotides, the CDR3 is TGTGCCACCAGCAGAGTGGCTAGCGTCGATGAGCAGTTCTTC.

The chain joins TRBV21-1 to TRBJ2-7; no DNA check was done on the table's D call, TRBD2. TRBV21-1 is a documented pseudogene. The CDR3 length is 15 residues. As DNA, the CDR3 is TGTGCCAGCAGCCAACTAGCGGCAAGCTCCTACGAGCAGTACTTC. Protein product: CASSQLAASSYEQYF.

This sequence joins TRBV27 and TRBJ2-5, with D possibly TRBD2 on 6 matching bases. With 0 bases removed from V and 2 bases from J, the gap between germline ends came to 10 bases. The CDR3 is 15 residues long. CDR1 and CDR2 from the germline V gene are MNHEY and SMNVEV (reference sequence). The CDR3 protein is CASSLSGDLQETQYF. DNA of the CDR3: TGTGCCAGCAGTTTATCGGGGGACTTACAAGAGACCCAGTACTTC.

This clone showed up just a few times. The chain combines TRBV9 with TRBJ1-3; D perhaps matches TRBD1 (6 bases). The length of the CDR3 is 15 residues. The V gene lost 4 bases and the J gene lost 1 base, with 12 bases spanning the gap. Germline V gene lookup returns CDR1 SGDLS and CDR2 YYNGEE. Here the CDR3 DNA reads TGTGCCAGCAGCCCAACAGGGCTTTCTGGAAACACCATATATTTT. This encodes CASSPTGLSGNTIYF.

V gene TRBV5-5 combines with J gene TRBJ2-5; TRBD2 agrees at 12 bases. The germline V gene encodes CDR1 SGHKS and CDR2 YYEKEE (reference sequence). V gave up 3 bases and J gave up 5 bases; unmatched junction bases: 8. CDR3 size: 16 residues. CDR3 bases: TGTGCCAGCAGCTCGCCTAGCGGGAGGGCCGGGGAGACCCAGTACTTC. As protein: CASSSPSGRAGETQYF.

Here the CDR3 reads CASIQGAQYYGYTF. In DNA, the CDR3 is TGTGCCAGCATTCAGGGGGCGCAATACTATGGCTACACCTTC. V gene TRBV2 combines with J gene TRBJ1-2; 8 bases agree with TRBD1. The CDR3 covers 14 residues. CDR1 is SNHLY, CDR2 FYNNEI, per germline. V shed 7 bases, J shed 3 bases, and the junction held 7 bases outside the gene matches.

As to this clone: The sample contains more than one DNA sequence encoding this CDR3. This chain uses TRBV7-2 with TRBJ2-1; 14 bases are shared with TRBD2. The ends lost 4 bases at V and 0 bases at J; junction bases unmatched: 5. This CDR3 region has 18 residues. The germline gives CDR1 SGHTA, CDR2 FQGNSA. Here the CDR3 reads CASSSPTSGRASYNEQFF. CDR3 DNA: TGTGCCAGCAGCTCCCCGACTAGCGGGAGGGCCTCCTACAATGAGCAGTTCTTC.

This rearrangement joins TRBV12-3 or TRBV12-4 to TRBJ2-2, with TRBD1 matching over 7 bases. This CDR3 has 13 amino acids. With V trimmed by 11 bases and J by 1 base, 4 bases remained unmatched. The CDR3 bases are TGTGCCGACTACAGGGGGAACACCGGGGAGCTGTTTTTT. Protein: CADYRGNTGELFF.

The gene calls are TRBV5-1 and TRBJ2-7; D perhaps matches TRBD1 (5 bases). The V gene lost 2 bases and the J gene lost 5 bases, with 11 bases spanning the gap. CDR1 is SGHRS, CDR2 YFSETQ, per germline. The CDR3 loop spans 13 amino acids. The CDR3 DNA is TGCGCCAGCAGCTTTGAGACAGCGAACGAGCAGTACTTC. It specifies CASSFETANEQYF. The whole variable domain, filled in from reference TRBV5-1 and TRBJ2-7, reads KAGVTQTPRYLIKTRGQQVTLSCSPISGHRSVSWYQQTPGQGLQFLFEYFSETQRNKGNFPGRFSGRQFSNSRSEMNVSTLELGDSALYLCASSFETANEQYFGPGTRLTVT.

The chain carries TRBV2 and TRBJ1-1, with 8 bases matching TRBD1. V dropped 6 bases and J dropped 6; count of bases not matched to a gene: 12. CDR3 length: 15 amino acids. Germline CDR1 is SNHLY and CDR2 is FYNNEI. The CDR3 protein is CASSGAATGVAEAFF. The CDR3 DNA is TGTGCCAGCAGCGGTGCCGCGACAGGGGTGGCTGAAGCTTTCTTT.

V gene TRBV9 combines with J gene TRBJ1-2, with a possible D match to TRBD1 (5 bases). Looked up from germline, CDR1 is SGDLS and CDR2 is YYNGEE. V gave up 0 bases and J gave up 5 bases, with 17 bases separating them. The CDR3 is 16 residues long. The CDR3 sequence: CASSVAGRDLGYGYTF. CDR3 bases: TGTGCCAGCAGCGTAGCAGGGAGGGACCTTGGATATGGCTACACCTTC.

The chain couples TRBV5-5 to TRBJ1-5, with 7 bases fitting TRBD1. Losses at the gene ends were 4 bases for V and 4 bases for J; bases not matched to a gene: 8. Germline values: CDR1 SGHKS, CDR2 YYEKEE (reference sequence). The length of the CDR3 is 15 residues. Written as DNA, the CDR3 is TGTGCCAGCAGCCAGACAGGGTCAAGGAATCAGCCCCAGCATTTT. Its translation is CASSQTGSRNQPQHF.

The J gene is TRBJ2-7, the V gene TRBV18; 14 positions agree with TRBD2. CDR1 KGHSH and CDR2 LQKENI come from the germline V gene. The CDR3 contains 15 residues. Germline trimming cut 6 bases from V and 6 bases from J; bases unmatched to any gene: 7. CDR3 amino acids: CASSVGTSGRGEQYF. The DNA for the CDR3 is TGTGCCAGCTCCGTAGGGACTAGCGGGAGAGGCGAGCAGTACTTC.

V is TRBV5-4 and J is TRBJ2-1, with no clear D. The CDR3 loop spans 14 amino acids. V was pared by 3 bases and J by 0 bases, with 7 bases between. Germline CDR1 SGHNT, CDR2 YYREEE (reference sequence). The CDR3 sequence is CASSSPSSYNEQFF. The CDR3 nucleotides read TGTGCCAGCAGCTCTCCGAGCTCCTACAATGAGCAGTTCTTC.